The TCR beta chain described here comes from a study of cytomegalovirus exposure and HLA in healthy donors. Findings and limits, study-wide: When a later analysis compared HLA-associated TCR beta chains with equally common others, the HLA-associated chains turned out to be more clonally expanded and to have lower generation probabilities.

Regarding this clone: Its antigen is still unknown.

The germline CDR1 and CDR2 sequences are SEHNR and FQNEAQ (reference sequence). The CDR3 extends over 12 amino acids. V shed 5 bases and J shed 6 bases, with 11 bases lying between them. Primers included in the PCR were 60 Vbeta and 13 Jbeta primers. Profiling relied on immunoSEQ multiplex PCR, and the TCRdb table lists in-frame clones only, not all of them. The sample has some 140,000 clones; nearly 80% are singletons. The rearrangement uses TRBV7-9 and TRBJ2-7; D is perhaps TRBD1 (6 bases). The sequence derives from a man aged 25-40 years in good health and CMV-seronegative. The sample taken for sequencing was PBMCs. CDR3 nucleotide sequence: TGTGCCAGCAGCCCTACAGGGATCGAGCAGTACTTC. It specifies CASSPTGIEQYF.